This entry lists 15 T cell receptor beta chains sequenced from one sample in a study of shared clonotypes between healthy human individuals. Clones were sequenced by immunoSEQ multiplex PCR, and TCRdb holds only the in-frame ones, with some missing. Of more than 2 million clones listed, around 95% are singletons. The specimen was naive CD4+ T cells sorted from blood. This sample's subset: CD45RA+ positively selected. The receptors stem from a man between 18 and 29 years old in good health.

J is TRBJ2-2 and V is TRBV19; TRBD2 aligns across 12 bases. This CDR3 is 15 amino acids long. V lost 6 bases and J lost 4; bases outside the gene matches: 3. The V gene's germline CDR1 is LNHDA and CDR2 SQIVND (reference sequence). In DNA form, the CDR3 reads TGTGCCAGTAGCCCTAGCGGGAGGGTCACCGGGGAGCTGTTTTTT. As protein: CASSPSGRVTGELFF.

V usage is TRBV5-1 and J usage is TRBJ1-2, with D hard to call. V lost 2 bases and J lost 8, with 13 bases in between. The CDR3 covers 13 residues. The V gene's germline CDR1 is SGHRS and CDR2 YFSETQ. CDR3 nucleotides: TGCGCCAGCAGCTTAGCCGGGGTCAGAGGCTACACCTTC. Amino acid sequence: CASSLAGVRGYTF.

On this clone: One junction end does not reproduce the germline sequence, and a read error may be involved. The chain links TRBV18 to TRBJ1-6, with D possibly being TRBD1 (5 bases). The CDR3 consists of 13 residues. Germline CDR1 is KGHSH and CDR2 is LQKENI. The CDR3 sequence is CASSQGRGSALHF. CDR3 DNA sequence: TGTGCCAGCTCACAGGGGAGGGGTTCAGCCCTCCACTTT. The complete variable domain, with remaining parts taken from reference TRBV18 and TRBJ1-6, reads NAGVMQNPRHLVRRRGQEARLRCSPMKGHSHVYWYRQLPEEGLKFMVYLQKENIIDESGMPKERFSAEFPKEGPSILRIQQVVRGDSAAYFCASSQGRGSALHFGNGTRLTVT.

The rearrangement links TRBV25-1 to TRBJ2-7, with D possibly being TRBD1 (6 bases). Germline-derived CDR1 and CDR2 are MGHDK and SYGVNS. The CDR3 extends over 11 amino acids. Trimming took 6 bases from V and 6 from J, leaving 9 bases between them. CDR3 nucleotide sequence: TGTGCCAGCAGCACAGGGCGCGAGCAGTACTTC. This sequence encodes CASSTGREQYF.

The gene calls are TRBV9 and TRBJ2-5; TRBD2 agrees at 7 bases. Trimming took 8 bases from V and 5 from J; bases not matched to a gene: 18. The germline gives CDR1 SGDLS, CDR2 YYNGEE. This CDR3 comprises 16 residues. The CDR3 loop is CASSLNSGWKEETQYF. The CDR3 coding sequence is TGTGCCAGTTCATTAAATAGCGGGTGGAAGGAGGAGACCCAGTACTTC.

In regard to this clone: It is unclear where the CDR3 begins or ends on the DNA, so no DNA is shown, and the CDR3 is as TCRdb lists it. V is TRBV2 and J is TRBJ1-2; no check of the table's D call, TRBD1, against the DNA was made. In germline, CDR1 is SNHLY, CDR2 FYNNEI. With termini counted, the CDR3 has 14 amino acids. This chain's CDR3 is CASTVRARGSGYTF.

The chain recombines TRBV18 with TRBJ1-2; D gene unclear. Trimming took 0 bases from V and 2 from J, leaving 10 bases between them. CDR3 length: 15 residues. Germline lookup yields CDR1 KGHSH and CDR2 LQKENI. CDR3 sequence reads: CASSPPVGENYGYTF. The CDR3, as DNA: TGTGCCAGCTCACCACCGGTCGGGGAGAACTATGGCTACACCTTC.

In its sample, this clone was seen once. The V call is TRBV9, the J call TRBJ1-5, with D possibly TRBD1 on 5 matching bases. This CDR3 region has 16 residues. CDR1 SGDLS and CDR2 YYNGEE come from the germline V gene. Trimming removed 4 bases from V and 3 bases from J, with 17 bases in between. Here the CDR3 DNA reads TGTGCCAGCAGCCCCTCGGGCGGGACCTTCAATCAGCCCCAGCATTTT. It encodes CASSPSGGTFNQPQHF.

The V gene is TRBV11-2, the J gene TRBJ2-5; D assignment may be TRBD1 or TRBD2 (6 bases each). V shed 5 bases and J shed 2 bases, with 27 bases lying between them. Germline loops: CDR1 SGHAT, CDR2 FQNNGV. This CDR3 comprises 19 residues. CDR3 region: CASSLKESGEAGFQETQYF. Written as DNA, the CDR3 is TGTGCCAGCAGCCTAAAGGAGTCAGGGGAGGCGGGATTTCAAGAGACCCAGTACTTC.

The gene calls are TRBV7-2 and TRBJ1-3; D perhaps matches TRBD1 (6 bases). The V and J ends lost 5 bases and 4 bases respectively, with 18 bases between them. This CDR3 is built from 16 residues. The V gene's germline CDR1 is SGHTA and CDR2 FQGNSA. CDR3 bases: TGTGCCAGCAGCGCGAGTGGGGGGGCGCGGGGAAACACCATATATTTT. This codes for CASSASGGARGNTIYF.

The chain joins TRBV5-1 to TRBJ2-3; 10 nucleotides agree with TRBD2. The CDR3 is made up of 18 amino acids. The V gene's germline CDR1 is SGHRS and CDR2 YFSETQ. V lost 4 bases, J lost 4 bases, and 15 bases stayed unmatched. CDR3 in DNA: TGCGCCAGCAGCGGACCCCTAGCGGGGGATTTCTTTGCAGATACGCAGTATTTT. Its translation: CASSGPLAGDFFADTQYF.

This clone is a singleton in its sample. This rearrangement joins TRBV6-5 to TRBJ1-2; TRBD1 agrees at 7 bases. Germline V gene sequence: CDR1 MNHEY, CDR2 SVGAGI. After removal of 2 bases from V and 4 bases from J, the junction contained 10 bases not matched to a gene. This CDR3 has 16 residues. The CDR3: CASSYPMAGGGYGYTF. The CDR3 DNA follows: TGTGCCAGCAGTTACCCGATGGCAGGGGGGGGCTATGGCTACACCTTC.

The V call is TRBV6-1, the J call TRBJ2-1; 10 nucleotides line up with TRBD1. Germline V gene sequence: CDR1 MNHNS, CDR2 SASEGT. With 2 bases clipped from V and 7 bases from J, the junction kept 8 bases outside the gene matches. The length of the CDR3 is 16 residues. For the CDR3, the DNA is TGTGCCAGCAGTGAACTCGGACAGGGGGTATGGAATGAGCAGTTCTTC. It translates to CASSELGQGVWNEQFF.

This CDR3 is CASTKQGATDTQYF. DNA of the CDR3: TGTGCCAGCACCAAACAGGGGGCCACAGATACGCAGTATTTT. The genes are TRBV2 and TRBJ2-3; 9 bases are shared with TRBD1. CDR3 length: 14 amino acids. The ends lost 7 bases at V and 2 bases at J; junction bases unmatched: 4. Germline V CDR1 and CDR2: SNHLY, FYNNEI.

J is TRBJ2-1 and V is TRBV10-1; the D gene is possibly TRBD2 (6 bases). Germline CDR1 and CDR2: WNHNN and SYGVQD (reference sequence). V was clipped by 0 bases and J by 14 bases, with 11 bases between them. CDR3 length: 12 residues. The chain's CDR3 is CASSESGGAEFF. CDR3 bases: TGCGCCAGCAGTGAGTCTGGCGGGGCGGAGTTCTTC.